Presented here are 20 T cell receptor beta chains from one specimen sequenced in a study of T cells in Graves' hyperthyroidism and ophthalmopathy. RNA transcripts provided the source from which TCR beta CDR3 regions were amplified. First-round RT-PCR targeting the TCR CDR3 was performed with the HTBI primer set. TCRdb re-analysed the multiplex PCR reads in MiXCR, keeping a single row per CDR3 protein. The sample contains around 600,000 distinct CDR3 sequences, about 45% of which appear only once. The sample consisted of peripheral blood or thyroid tissue (not recorded which). These receptors all come from an adult man with Graves' disease, either hyperthyroidism or ophthalmopathy (not recorded which).

The chain links TRBV5-1 to TRBJ2-6, with 9 bases aligning to TRBD1. With 3 bases clipped from V and 0 bases from J, the junction kept 4 bases outside the gene matches. The CDR3 is 17 amino acids. Germline V gene lookup returns CDR1 SGHRS and CDR2 YFSETQ. The CDR3 sequence is CASSWGQGGSGANVLTF. The CDR3 DNA reads TGCGCCAGCAGCTGGGGACAGGGCGGCTCTGGGGCCAACGTCCTGACTTTC.

This clonotype has a count of ten or more. The chain uses TRBV7-9 and TRBJ1-3; 7 nucleotides match TRBD1. V lost 4 bases, J lost 4 bases, and 10 bases stayed unmatched. This CDR3 spans 16 amino acids. Looked up from germline, CDR1 is SEHNR and CDR2 is FQNEAQ (reference sequence). The CDR3 is CASSSPPTGLGNTIYF. The CDR3 bases are TGTGCCAGCAGCTCACCCCCGACAGGGCTCGGAAACACCATATATTTT.

The rearrangement links TRBV10-3 to TRBJ1-2; D remains unclear. Germline values: CDR1 ENHRY, CDR2 SYGVKD. V gave up 3 bases and J gave up 4 bases, with 12 bases separating them. This CDR3 spans 14 amino acids. The CDR3 loop reads CAISDGSEFYGYTF. The CDR3 DNA is TGTGCCATCAGTGACGGTTCCGAATTCTATGGCTACACCTTC.

The sample holds many counts of this clonotype. This sequence joins TRBV20-1 and TRBJ1-2; maybe TRBD1 (5 bases). The CDR3 totals 12 residues. Germline CDR1 is DFQATT and CDR2 is SNEGSKA (reference sequence). The CDR3 nucleotides read TGCAATGGGGGGGAAGCTAACTATGGCTACACCTTC. Amino acid sequence: CNGGEANYGYTF.

This clonotype showed up just a few times. The gene calls are TRBV7-2 and TRBJ1-3, with TRBD1 matching over 8 bases. The V gene's germline CDR1 is SGHTA and CDR2 FQGNSA. With 2 bases clipped from V and 4 bases from J, the junction kept 4 bases outside the gene matches. CDR3 length: 15 residues. CDR3 bases: TGTGCCAGCAGCTTAATGGCAGGGGGCGGAAACACCATATATTTT. This sequence encodes CASSLMAGGGNTIYF.

Here the CDR3 reads CSVEQTGGTEAFF. For the CDR3, the DNA is TGCAGCGTCGAGCAAACAGGGGGCACTGAAGCTTTCTTT. This chain links TRBV29-1 with TRBJ1-1; 8 nucleotides align to TRBD1. The CDR3 extends over 13 amino acids. Germline-derived CDR1 and CDR2 are SQVTM and ANQGSEA. J gave up 4 bases and V 6 bases, and 7 bases lay outside the gene matches.

In its sample, this clonotype was seen once. The chain is built from TRBV2 and TRBJ1-6; the match to TRBD1 covers 10 bases. Germline values: CDR1 SNHLY, CDR2 FYNNEI. The junction had 9 bases not matched to a gene; V was cut back by 4 bases and J by 9 bases. The CDR3 is made up of 16 amino acids. The CDR3 sequence is CASSAATGGIGSPLHF. Written as DNA, the CDR3 is TGTGCCAGCAGTGCTGCGACAGGGGGCATTGGTTCACCCCTCCACTTT. Drawing the rest from reference TRBV2 and TRBJ1-6, the complete variable domain is EPEVTQTPSHQVTQMGQEVILRCVPISNHLYFYWYRQILGQKVEFLVSFYNNEISEKSEIFDDQFSVERPDGSNFTLKIRSTKLEDSAMYFCASSAATGGIGSPLHFGNGTRLTVT.

Remarks on this clonotype: One base away lies a much larger clone, so this may be a sequencing read error. This chain joins TRBV10-3 and TRBJ2-7; 11 bases line up with TRBD2. The junction had 8 bases not matched to a gene; V was cut back by 4 bases and J by 6 bases. CDR1 is ENHRY, CDR2 SYGVKD, per germline. The CDR3 is 15 residues long. CDR3 in DNA: TGTGCCATCAGTGTAAGGCTAGCGGGAGGACGCGAGCAGTACTTC. This codes for CAISVRLAGGREQYF.

This clonotype was picked up many times. The chain is built from TRBV29-1 and TRBJ1-6; D is uncertain. CDR1 is SQVTM, CDR2 ANQGSEA, per germline. The CDR3 is 14 residues long. Trimming removed 3 bases from V and 6 bases from J, with 12 bases in between. Here the CDR3 reads CSVERLSANSPLHF. The DNA for the CDR3 is TGCAGCGTTGAGAGGCTGTCAGCTAATTCACCCCTCCACTTT.

The chain combines TRBV9 with TRBJ2-7; no firm D call. The germline V gene encodes CDR1 SGDLS and CDR2 YYNGEE. Trimming took 1 base from V and 5 from J, leaving 13 bases between them. There are 14 residues in the CDR3. CDR3 DNA: TGTGCCAGCAGCGTATCCGGGTCCCTCGACGAGCAGTACTTC. Translated, it gives CASSVSGSLDEQYF.

This clonotype was recorded many times. V usage is TRBV6-5 and J usage is TRBJ1-2, with D uncertain. The CDR3 extends over 11 amino acids. V lost 10 bases, J lost 0 bases, and 6 bases lay in between. CDR1 is MNHEY and CDR2 is SVGAGI in the germline V gene. CDR3 nucleotide sequence: TGTGCCACCCTTGCTAACTATGGCTACACCTTC. This codes for CATLANYGYTF.

V usage is TRBV7-2 and J usage is TRBJ2-2; D is unclear. The V gene's germline CDR1 is SGHTA and CDR2 FQGNSA. The CDR3 consists of 13 residues. With 3 bases removed from V and 6 bases from J, the gap between germline ends came to 8 bases. CDR3 nucleotides: TGTGCCAGCAGCTTCCGTGGCCCCGGGGAGCTGTTTTTT. It yields the protein CASSFRGPGELFF.

This clonotype showed up many times. The J gene is TRBJ2-7, the V gene TRBV29-1; 8 nucleotides line up with TRBD1. CDR1 SQVTM and CDR2 ANQGSEA come from the germline V gene. CDR3 length: 13 residues. V lost 3 bases and J lost 5; bases outside the gene matches: 6. The CDR3 DNA reads TGCAGCGTTGACGGACAGGGACTCGACGAGCAGTACTTC. Translated, it gives CSVDGQGLDEQYF.

This clonotype was observed many times. The genes are TRBV7-9 and TRBJ1-1; D not resolved. The V gene lost 1 base and the J gene lost 3 bases, with 6 bases spanning the gap. Per germline, CDR1 SEHNR and CDR2 FQNEAQ (reference sequence). This CDR3 region has 13 residues. CDR3 DNA: TGTGCCAGCAGCTTAGGAGAGTACACTGAAGCTTTCTTT. Amino acid sequence: CASSLGEYTEAFF.

The V gene is TRBV9, the J gene TRBJ2-5; a weak D match, TRBD2 (6 bases). In germline, CDR1 is SGDLS, CDR2 YYNGEE. V gave up 4 bases and J gave up 4 bases, with 20 bases separating them. This CDR3 is built from 16 residues. CDR3 sequence: CASSKTSTGVLETQYF. As DNA, the CDR3 is TGTGCCAGCAGCAAGACCTCTACGGGGGTACTAGAGACCCAGTACTTC.

CDR3 DNA sequence: TGTGCCATCAGTCAAGAGGGTCTAGGCGGGGAGCTGTTTTTT. It specifies CAISQEGLGGELFF. V gene TRBV10-3 combines with J gene TRBJ2-2; a weak D match, TRBD2 (5 bases). V was clipped by 5 bases and J by 7 bases, with 14 bases between them. The CDR3 covers 14 residues. Germline lookup yields CDR1 ENHRY and CDR2 SYGVKD.

The rearrangement links TRBV9 to TRBJ2-5; 11 bases align to TRBD2. V lost 0 bases to trimming and J lost 1 base; unmatched junction nucleotides: 5. Germline V gene sequence: CDR1 SGDLS, CDR2 YYNGEE. The CDR3 is 17 amino acids. CDR3: CASSVAISGRGQETQYF. The DNA for the CDR3 is TGTGCCAGCAGCGTAGCTATTAGCGGGAGGGGCCAAGAGACCCAGTACTTC.

This clonotype has at least ten counts. The chain joins TRBV5-1 to TRBJ1-2; 8 bases align to TRBD1. Trimming cost V 5 bases and J 8 bases; bases outside gene matches: 14. CDR1 and CDR2 from the germline V gene are SGHRS and YFSETQ. The CDR3 is 15 residues long. CDR3 sequence (DNA): TGCGCCAGCAGACCCCCGTTACAGGGGGTGAACGGCTACACCTTC. Residues: CASRPPLQGVNGYTF.

This chain links TRBV19 with TRBJ1-1; no clear D. Germline V lookup: CDR1 LNHDA, CDR2 SQIVND (reference sequence). Trimming left V 7 bases short and J 4 bases short, with 10 bases between. CDR3 length equals 12 residues. Written as DNA, the CDR3 is TGTGCCAGTACTGGGAGAGTCACTGAAGCTTTCTTT. Amino acids: CASTGRVTEAFF. Combining the CDR3 with reference TRBV19 and TRBJ1-1 gives the whole variable domain DGGITQSPKYLFRKEGQNVTLSCEQNLNHDAMYWYRQDPGQGLRLIYYSQIVNDFQKGDIAEGYSVSREKKESFPLTVTSAQKNPTAFYLCASTGRVTEAFFGQGTRLTVV.

Details on this clonotype: One base away lies a much larger clone, so this may be a sequencing read error. This chain uses TRBV7-8 with TRBJ1-1; possibly TRBD1 for D (6 bases). This CDR3 is built from 14 residues. The V end was cut by 7 bases, the J end by 4 bases, with 16 bases between. CDR1 and CDR2 (germline): SGHVS, FQNEAQ. The CDR3 protein is CASNAGAWGTEAFF. The CDR3 DNA sequence: TGTGCCAGCAACGCAGGGGCCTGGGGCACTGAAGCTTTCTTT.